One and the same sample provided the 21 T cell receptor beta chains below, sequenced in a study of T-cell reconstitution after alpha-beta-depleted transplantation in children. Using unique molecular identifiers, the investigators prepared the TCRbeta library. TCRdb ran MiXCR on the PCR reads and lists one entry per CDR3 protein. The sample carries fewer than 350,000 distinct CDR3 sequences, roughly a tenth recorded once. The sequences come from PBMCs, collected before TCRalphabeta/CD19-depleted stem cell transplant. The receptors originated from a boy in the first two years of life with acute myeloid leukemia, due to receive a stem cell transplant.

This clonotype was recorded many times. V usage is TRBV5-5 and J usage is TRBJ2-5; 8 bases map to TRBD1. Germline trimming cut 1 base from V and 5 bases from J; bases unmatched to any gene: 1. The CDR3 loop spans 13 amino acids. Germline CDR1 is SGHKS and CDR2 is YYEKEE (reference sequence). CDR3 DNA sequence: TGTGCCAGCAGCTTGTGGACAGGGGAGACCCAGTACTTC. Translation: CASSLWTGETQYF.

This clonotype showed up many times. The V and J genes are TRBV3-1 and TRBJ1-2; no definite D call. Between the trimmed V and J ends, which lost 3 bases and 4 bases, there was a span of 15 bases. From germline, CDR1 is LGHDT and CDR2 YNNKEL (reference sequence). CDR3 length: 15 amino acids. The CDR3 here is CASSQDRYIGYGYTF. The DNA of the CDR3 is TGTGCCAGCAGCCAGGATCGCTACATCGGCTATGGCTACACCTTC.

This clonotype appeared many times. The chain carries TRBV20-1 and TRBJ2-1; 7 bases match TRBD2. Looked up from germline, CDR1 is DFQATT and CDR2 is SNEGSKA (reference sequence). This CDR3 spans 15 amino acids. V lost 3 bases and J lost 0; bases outside the gene matches: 5. The CDR3 DNA follows: TGCAGTGCTAGGGCTGGCGGGGGCTCCTACAATGAGCAGTTCTTC. It yields the protein CSARAGGGSYNEQFF.

This clonotype has a count of ten or more. The chain is built from TRBV29-1 and TRBJ2-1; D unclear. The germline gives CDR1 SQVTM, CDR2 ANQGSEA. The V gene lost 0 bases and the J gene lost 8 bases, with 20 bases spanning the gap. The CDR3 consists of 16 residues. The CDR3 DNA follows: TGCAGCGTTGAAGATCCGGAACAAAACTTACTCGATGAGCAGTTCTTC. Translation gives CSVEDPEQNLLDEQFF.

About this clonotype: One end of the junction fails to match germline, which may point to a read error. V is TRBV10-1 and J is TRBJ2-5; either TRBD1 or TRBD2 may fit D (5 bases each). The germline V gene has CDR1 WNHNN and CDR2 SYGVQD (reference sequence). This CDR3 region has 15 residues. For the CDR3, the DNA is TGCGCCAGCAGCCCGAGGGGAGACACACAAGAGACCCATTACTTC. Translation: CASSPRGDTQETHYF.

The sample holds many counts of this clonotype. The V call is TRBV9, the J call TRBJ2-6; D remains ambiguous. The length of the CDR3 is 14 residues. Germline loops: CDR1 SGDLS, CDR2 YYNGEE. Trimming left V 2 bases short and J 0 bases short, with 3 bases between. The CDR3 DNA reads TGTGCCAGCAGCGTCCCCTCTGGGGCCAACGTCCTGACTTTC. Its protein product is CASSVPSGANVLTF. The full variable domain, rest sourced from reference TRBV9 and TRBJ2-6, is DSGVTQTPKHLITATGQRVTLRCSPRSGDLSVYWYQQSLDQGLQFLIQYYNGEERAKGNILERFSAQQFPDLHSELNLSSLELGDSALYFCASSVPSGANVLTFGAGSRLTVL.

At least ten counts were recorded for this clonotype. This chain uses TRBV5-1 with TRBJ2-7; 8 nucleotides align to TRBD2. Per germline, CDR1 SGHRS and CDR2 YFSETQ. The V segment lost 2 bases and the J segment 0 bases; nucleotides outside the gene matches: 7. There are 16 residues in the CDR3. CDR3 sequence reads: CASSFSPAGVSYEQYF. CDR3 sequence (DNA): TGCGCCAGCAGCTTCTCCCCAGCGGGGGTCTCCTACGAGCAGTACTTC.

In this sample, this clonotype turned up many times. J is TRBJ2-2 and V is TRBV7-9, with 10 bases that match TRBD1. CDR3 size: 17 residues. V lost 2 bases and J lost 3; bases outside the gene matches: 6. Per the germline V gene, CDR1 is SEHNR and CDR2 is FQNEAQ (reference sequence). CDR3 nucleotides: TGTGCCAGCAGCTTAACGGGACAGGGGACGTACACCGGGGAGCTGTTTTTT. Protein sequence: CASSLTGQGTYTGELFF.

In its sample, this clonotype was seen many times. V and J are TRBV20-1 and TRBJ2-1; TRBD2 agrees at 12 bases. This CDR3 has 14 residues. Germline CDR1 DFQATT, CDR2 SNEGSKA (reference sequence). The V segment lost 5 bases and the J segment 4 bases; nucleotides outside the gene matches: 3. The CDR3 nucleotides read TGCAGTGCTCTCACTAGCGGGAGGTACAATGAGCAGTTCTTC. Protein: CSALTSGRYNEQFF.

This clonotype was observed at least ten times. The chain combines TRBV4-3 with TRBJ2-7; D is unclear. There are 16 residues in the CDR3. CDR1 LGHNA and CDR2 YSLEER come from the germline V gene. V shed 0 bases and J shed 3 bases, with 15 bases lying between them. The CDR3 coding sequence is TGCGCCAGCAGCCAAGATTATAAAGGGCCCCTCTACGAGCAGTACTTC. This encodes CASSQDYKGPLYEQYF.

By frequency in the sample, this clonotype is medium-sized. The chain couples TRBV6-5 to TRBJ1-5, with no clear D. The CDR3 has 13 residues. CDR1 is MNHEY, CDR2 SVGAGI, per germline. Trimming removed 1 base at V and 4 bases at J, with 5 bases between. The CDR3 DNA reads TGTGCCAGCAGTTACTTGGGGAATCAGCCCCAGCATTTT. It translates to CASSYLGNQPQHF.

The chain links TRBV7-6 to TRBJ2-3, with a weak D call TRBD1 (7 bases). CDR1 is SGHVS and CDR2 is FNYEAQ in the germline V gene. Trimming took 5 bases from V and 6 from J, leaving 21 bases between them. This CDR3 has 16 residues. CDR3 DNA: TGTGCCAGCAGCCGTTCGGGGGACAGTACGTTTGATACGCAGTATTTT. Amino acids: CASSRSGDSTFDTQYF.

This clonotype was seen many times. The rearrangement links TRBV14 to TRBJ2-7, with D perhaps TRBD1 (5 bases). The CDR3 length is 16 residues. Germline V gene data show CDR1 as SGHDN and CDR2 as FVKESK. V was cut by 1 base and J by 4 bases, with 17 bases left in between. This CDR3 is CASSQGFLGARYEQYF. As DNA, the CDR3 is TGTGCCAGCAGCCAAGGGTTTTTAGGGGCTAGGTACGAGCAGTACTTC.

This clonotype was seen a few times. The chain uses TRBV15 and TRBJ2-7, with 11 bases identical to TRBD1. Germline trimming cut 1 base from V and 7 bases from J; bases unmatched to any gene: 9. CDR1 is LNHNV and CDR2 is YYDKDF in the germline V gene (reference sequence). The CDR3 is made up of 16 amino acids. CDR3 amino acids: CATSRAAGTGGGEQYF. CDR3 nucleotides: TGTGCCACCAGCAGAGCGGCTGGGACAGGGGGGGGGGAGCAGTACTTC. Supplemented by reference TRBV15 and TRBJ2-7, the full variable domain reads DAMVIQNPRYQVTQFGKPVTLSCSQTLNHNVMYWYQQKSSQAPKLLFHYYDKDFNNEADTPDNFQSRRPNTSFCFLDIRSPGLGDTAMYLCATSRAAGTGGGEQYFGPGTRLTVT.

There are many counts of this clonotype. The CDR3 loop is CSVQTGGLNTEAFF. The CDR3 region has the DNA TGCAGCGTGCAGACAGGGGGCTTGAACACTGAAGCTTTCTTT. The genes are TRBV29-1 and TRBJ1-1; 10 positions agree with TRBD1. CDR1 SQVTM and CDR2 ANQGSEA come from the germline V gene. The junction had 4 bases not matched to a gene; V was cut back by 6 bases and J by 0 bases. This CDR3 comprises 14 residues.

This clonotype was counted at least ten times. The chain recombines TRBV24-1 with TRBJ2-5; 10 bases align to TRBD2. J was trimmed by 3 bases and V by 0 bases; bases with no gene match: 0. CDR3 length: 15 amino acids. Germline-derived CDR1 and CDR2 are KGHDR and SFDVKD. Here the CDR3 reads CATSDLTSGEETQYF. In DNA, the CDR3 is TGTGCCACCAGTGATTTGACTAGCGGGGAAGAGACCCAGTACTTC.

This clonotype was recorded at least ten times. This sequence joins TRBV20-1 and TRBJ2-2; 9 nucleotides align to TRBD1. The CDR3 length is 15 residues. With 0 bases clipped from V and 5 bases from J, the junction kept 4 bases outside the gene matches. Germline CDR1 and CDR2: DFQATT and SNEGSKA (reference sequence). CDR3 protein: CSARDPGQGTGELFF. The CDR3 coding sequence is TGCAGTGCTAGAGATCCGGGACAGGGAACCGGGGAGCTGTTTTTT.

The rearrangement joins TRBV7-1 to TRBJ1-3; D not certain. TRBV7-1 has ORF status, its function being uncertain. This CDR3 has 19 amino acids. The ends were cut back, 4 bases at V and 0 bases at J, with 22 bases in the middle. The CDR3 coding sequence is TGTGCCAGCAGCTACGCCCCTTATACGACAAGCCTCTCTGGAAACACCATATATTTT. Translated, it gives CASSYAPYTTSLSGNTIYF.

The sample holds one count of this clonotype. One end of the junction is discordant with germline, which a read error may explain. In DNA form, the CDR3 reads TGTACCAGCAGTTTAAGGCTACTACTGGACAGGGAAAAAGGACAGCCCCAGCATTTT. This codes for CTSSLRLLLDREKGQPQHF. The rearrangement links TRBV11-1 to TRBJ1-5; 8 nucleotides agree with TRBD1. The CDR3 consists of 19 residues. In germline, CDR1 is SGHAT, CDR2 FQDESV (reference sequence).

This clonotype was counted many times. The genes are TRBV12-3 or TRBV12-4 and TRBJ2-1; 10 positions agree with TRBD2. The CDR3 contains 15 residues. Losses at the gene ends were 4 bases for V and 11 bases for J; bases not matched to a gene: 11. In DNA form, the CDR3 reads TGTGCCAGCAGTTCCCGGACTAGCGGCCGGAAACAGCAGTTCTTC. It translates to CASSSRTSGRKQQFF.

This clonotype was observed a handful of times. At one end the junction does not follow the germline gene, possibly because of a read error. V is TRBV11-2 and J is TRBJ1-6, with a weak D call TRBD1 (5 bases). Germline assignment: CDR1 SGHAT and CDR2 FQNNGV. The length of the CDR3 is 17 residues. The CDR3 DNA reads TGTGCCAGCAGCCTAGATTGGAAGGGGCCGCCAAATTCACCCCTCCACTTT. This sequence encodes CASSLDWKGPPNSPLHF. The entire variable domain, with the rest obtained from reference TRBV11-2 and TRBJ1-6, is as follows: EAGVAQSPRYKIIEKRQSVAFWCNPISGHATLYWYQQILGQGPKLLIQFQNNGVVDDSQLPKDRFSAERLKGVDSTLKIQPAKLEDSAVYLCASSLDWKGPPNSPLHFGNGTRLTVT.